This T cell receptor beta chain was captured by sequencing in a study of stem cell transplantation in POMP-related autoinflammatory disease. The V gene end was trimmed by 4 bases and the J gene end by 10 bases; junction bases not matched to a gene: 12. CDR3 length: 16 residues. Germline loops: CDR1 MDHEN, CDR2 SYDVKM. Some clones are missing from TCRdb's copy, which holds only in-frame ones; the method was immunoSEQ multiplex PCR. The sample lists around 32,000 clones, 70% to 90% seen once, with 0.72% in the top ten. The rearrangement joins TRBV28 to TRBJ1-6; 8 nucleotides match TRBD1. This clonotype was obtained from a human donor with POMP-related autoinflammation and immune dysregulation (PRAID). The source was CD4+ T cells from PBMCs, collected before stem cell transplantation. CDR3 residues: CASSSPRQGMRSPLHF. The CDR3 DNA follows: TGTGCCAGCAGTTCCCCCCGACAGGGGATGAGATCACCCCTCCACTTT.